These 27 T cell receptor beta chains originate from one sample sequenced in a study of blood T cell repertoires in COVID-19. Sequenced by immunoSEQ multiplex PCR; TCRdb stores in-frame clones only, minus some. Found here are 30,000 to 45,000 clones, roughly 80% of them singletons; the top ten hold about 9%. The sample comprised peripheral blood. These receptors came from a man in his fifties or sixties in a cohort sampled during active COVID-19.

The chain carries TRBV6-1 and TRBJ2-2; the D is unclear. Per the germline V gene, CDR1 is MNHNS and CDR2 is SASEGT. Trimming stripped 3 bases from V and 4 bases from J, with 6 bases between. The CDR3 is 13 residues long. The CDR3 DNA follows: TGTGCCAGCAGTGACAGTTCCACCGGGGAGCTGTTTTTT. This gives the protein CASSDSSTGELFF.

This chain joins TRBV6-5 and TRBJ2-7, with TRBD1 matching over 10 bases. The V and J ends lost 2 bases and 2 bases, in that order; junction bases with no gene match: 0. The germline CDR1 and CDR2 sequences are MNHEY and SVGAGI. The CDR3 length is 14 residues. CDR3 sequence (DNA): TGTGCCAGCAGTTACGGGACAGGGGCCTACGAGCAGTACTTC. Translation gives CASSYGTGAYEQYF.

CDR3 coding DNA: TGTGCCAGCAGTTTACAGGAGGTCATTCAGTACTTC. It codes for CASSLQEVIQYF. This chain links TRBV12-3 or TRBV12-4 with TRBJ2-4; a weak D match, TRBD2 (5 bases). The V and J ends lost 2 bases and 9 bases respectively, with 8 bases between them. This CDR3 has 12 amino acids.

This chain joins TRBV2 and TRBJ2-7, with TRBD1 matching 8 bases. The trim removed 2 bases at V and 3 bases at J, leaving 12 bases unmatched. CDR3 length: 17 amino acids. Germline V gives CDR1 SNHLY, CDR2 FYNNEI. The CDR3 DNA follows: TGTGCCAGCAGTGAAAGGAGGGTCAGAGGACAGGGCTACGAGCAGTACTTC. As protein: CASSERRVRGQGYEQYF.

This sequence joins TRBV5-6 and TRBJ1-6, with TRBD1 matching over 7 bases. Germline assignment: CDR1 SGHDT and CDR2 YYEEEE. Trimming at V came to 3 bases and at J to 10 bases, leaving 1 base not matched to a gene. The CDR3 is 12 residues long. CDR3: CASSWGQSPLHF. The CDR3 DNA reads TGTGCCAGCAGCTGGGGACAGTCACCCCTCCACTTT.

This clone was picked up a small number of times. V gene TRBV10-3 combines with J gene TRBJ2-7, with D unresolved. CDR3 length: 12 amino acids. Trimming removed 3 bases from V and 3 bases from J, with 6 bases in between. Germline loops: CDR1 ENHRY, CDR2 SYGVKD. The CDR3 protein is CAISDPSYEQYF. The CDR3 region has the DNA TGTGCCATCAGTGATCCGAGCTACGAGCAGTACTTC.

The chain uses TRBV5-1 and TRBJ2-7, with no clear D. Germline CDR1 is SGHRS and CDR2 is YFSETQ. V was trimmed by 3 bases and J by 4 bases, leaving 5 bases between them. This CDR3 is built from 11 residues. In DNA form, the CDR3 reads TGCGCCAGCAGCTCCAGGTACGAGCAGTACTTC. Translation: CASSSRYEQYF.

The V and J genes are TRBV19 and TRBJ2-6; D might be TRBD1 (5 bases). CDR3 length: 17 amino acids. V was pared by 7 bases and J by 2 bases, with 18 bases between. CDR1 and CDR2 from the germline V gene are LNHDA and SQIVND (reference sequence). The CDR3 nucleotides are TGTGCCAGTACGGTTGGGGCAGTTGACGCTGGGGCCAACGTCCTGACTTTC. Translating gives CASTVGAVDAGANVLTF.

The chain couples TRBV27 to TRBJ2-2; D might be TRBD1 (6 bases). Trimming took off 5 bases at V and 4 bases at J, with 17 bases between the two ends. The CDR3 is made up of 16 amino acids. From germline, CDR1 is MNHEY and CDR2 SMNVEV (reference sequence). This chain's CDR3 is CASSPWTVPGTGELFF. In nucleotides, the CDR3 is TGTGCCAGCAGTCCATGGACAGTCCCGGGCACCGGGGAGCTGTTTTTT.

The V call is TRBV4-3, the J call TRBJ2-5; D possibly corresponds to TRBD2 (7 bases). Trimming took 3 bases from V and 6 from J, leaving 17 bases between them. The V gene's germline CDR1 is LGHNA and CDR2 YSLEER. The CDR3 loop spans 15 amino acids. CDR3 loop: CASSQGGGQMKTQYF. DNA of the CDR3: TGCGCCAGCAGCCAGGGAGGGGGGCAGATGAAGACCCAGTACTTC.

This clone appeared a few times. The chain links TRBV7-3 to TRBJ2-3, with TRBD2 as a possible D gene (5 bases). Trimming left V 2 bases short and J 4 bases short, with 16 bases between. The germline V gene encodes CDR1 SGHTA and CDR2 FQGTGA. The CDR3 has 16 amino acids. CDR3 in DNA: TGTGCCAGCAGCTTATCGATCGGAGGCCCCTCAGATACGCAGTATTTT. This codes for CASSLSIGGPSDTQYF.

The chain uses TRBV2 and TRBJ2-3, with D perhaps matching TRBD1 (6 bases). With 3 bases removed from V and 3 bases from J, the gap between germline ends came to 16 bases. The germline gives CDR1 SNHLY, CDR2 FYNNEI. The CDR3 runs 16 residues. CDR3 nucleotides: TGTGCCAGCAGTGATACCCAAGGCAGGGGAACAGATACGCAGTATTTT. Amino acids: CASSDTQGRGTDTQYF.

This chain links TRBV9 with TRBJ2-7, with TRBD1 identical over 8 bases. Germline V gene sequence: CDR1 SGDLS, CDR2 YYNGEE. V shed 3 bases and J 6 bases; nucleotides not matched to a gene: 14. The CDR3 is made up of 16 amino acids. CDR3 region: CASSGIDRGIPGEQYF. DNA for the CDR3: TGTGCCAGCAGCGGGATAGACAGGGGCATACCGGGCGAGCAGTACTTC.

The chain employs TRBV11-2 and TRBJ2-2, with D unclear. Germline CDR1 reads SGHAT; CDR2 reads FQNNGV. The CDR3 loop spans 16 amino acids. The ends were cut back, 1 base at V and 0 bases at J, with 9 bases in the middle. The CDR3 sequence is CASSLALSANTGELFF. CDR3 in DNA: TGTGCCAGCAGCTTAGCTCTCTCAGCGAACACCGGGGAGCTGTTTTTT. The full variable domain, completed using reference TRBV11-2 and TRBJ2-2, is EAGVAQSPRYKIIEKRQSVAFWCNPISGHATLYWYQQILGQGPKLLIQFQNNGVVDDSQLPKDRFSAERLKGVDSTLKIQPAKLEDSAVYLCASSLALSANTGELFFGEGSRLTVL.

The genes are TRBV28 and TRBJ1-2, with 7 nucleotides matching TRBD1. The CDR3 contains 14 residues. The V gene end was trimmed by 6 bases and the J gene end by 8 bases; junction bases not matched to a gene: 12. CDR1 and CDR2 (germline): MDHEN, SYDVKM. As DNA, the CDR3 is TGTGCCAGCAGCCCCCAGACAGGGCTGAGGGGCTACACCTTC. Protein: CASSPQTGLRGYTF.

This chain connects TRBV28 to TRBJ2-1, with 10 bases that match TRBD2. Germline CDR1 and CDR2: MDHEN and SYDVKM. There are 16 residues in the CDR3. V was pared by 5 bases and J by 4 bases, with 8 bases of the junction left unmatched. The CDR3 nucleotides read TGTGCCAGCAGTCATGGGGGAGCGGGAGGGTACAATGAGCAGTTCTTC. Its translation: CASSHGGAGGYNEQFF. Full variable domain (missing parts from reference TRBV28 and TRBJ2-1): DVKVTQSSRYLVKRTGEKVFLECVQDMDHENMFWYRQDPGLGLRLIYFSYDVKMKEKGDIPEGYSVSREKKERFSLILESASTNQTSMYLCASSHGGAGGYNEQFFGPGTRLTVL.

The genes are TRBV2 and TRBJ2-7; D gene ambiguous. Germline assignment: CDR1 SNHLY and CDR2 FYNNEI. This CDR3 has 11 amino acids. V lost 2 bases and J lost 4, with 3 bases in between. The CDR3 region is CASSEQYEQYF. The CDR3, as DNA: TGTGCCAGCAGTGAACAATACGAGCAGTACTTC.

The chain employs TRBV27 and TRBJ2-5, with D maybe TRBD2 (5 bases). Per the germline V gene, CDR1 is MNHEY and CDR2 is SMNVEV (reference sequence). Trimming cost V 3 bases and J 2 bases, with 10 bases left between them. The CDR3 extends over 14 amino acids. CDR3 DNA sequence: TGTGCCAGCAGTTTGGCGGGCGGACAAGAGACCCAGTACTTC. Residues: CASSLAGGQETQYF.

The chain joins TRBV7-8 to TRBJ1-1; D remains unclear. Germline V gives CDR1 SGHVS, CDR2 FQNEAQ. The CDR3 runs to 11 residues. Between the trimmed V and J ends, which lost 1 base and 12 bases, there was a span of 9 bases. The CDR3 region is CASSLGGSTFF. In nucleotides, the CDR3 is TGTGCCAGCAGCTTAGGAGGGTCCACTTTCTTT.

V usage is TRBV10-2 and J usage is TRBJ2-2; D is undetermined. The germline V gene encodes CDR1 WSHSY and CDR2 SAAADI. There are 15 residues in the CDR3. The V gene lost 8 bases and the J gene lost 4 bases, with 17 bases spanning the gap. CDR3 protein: CASSISPELTGELFF. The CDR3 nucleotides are TGCGCCAGCTCGATAAGCCCTGAACTCACCGGGGAGCTGTTTTTT.

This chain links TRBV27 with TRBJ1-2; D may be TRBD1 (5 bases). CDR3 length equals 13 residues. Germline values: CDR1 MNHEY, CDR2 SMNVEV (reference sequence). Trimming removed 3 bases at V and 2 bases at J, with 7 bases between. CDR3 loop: CASSLSGNYGYTF. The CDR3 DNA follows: TGTGCCAGCAGTTTGTCAGGGAACTATGGCTACACCTTC.

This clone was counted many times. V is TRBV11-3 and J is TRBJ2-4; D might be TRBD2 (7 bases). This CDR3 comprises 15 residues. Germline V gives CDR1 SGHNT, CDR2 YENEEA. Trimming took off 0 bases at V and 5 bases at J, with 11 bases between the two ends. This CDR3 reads CASSLEGGPQNIQYF. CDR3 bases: TGTGCCAGCAGCTTAGAGGGGGGGCCTCAAAACATTCAGTACTTC.

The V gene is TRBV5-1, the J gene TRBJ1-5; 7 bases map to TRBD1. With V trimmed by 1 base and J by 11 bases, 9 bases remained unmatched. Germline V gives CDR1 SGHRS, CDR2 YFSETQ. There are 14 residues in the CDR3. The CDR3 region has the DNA TGCGCCAGCAGCTTGACAGGGGATGGGGGAGCCCAGCATTTT. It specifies CASSLTGDGGAQHF.

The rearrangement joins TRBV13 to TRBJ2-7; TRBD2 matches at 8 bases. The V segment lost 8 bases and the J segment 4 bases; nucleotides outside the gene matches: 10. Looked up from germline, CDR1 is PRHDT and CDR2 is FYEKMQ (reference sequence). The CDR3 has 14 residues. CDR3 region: CASCAHGGDYEQYF. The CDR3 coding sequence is TGTGCCAGCTGCGCCCACGGGGGGGATTACGAGCAGTACTTC.

CDR3 coding DNA: TGTGCCAGCAAGGGACAGGGCTACGAGCAGTACTTC. As protein: CASKGQGYEQYF. This chain links TRBV6-5 with TRBJ2-7; TRBD1 matches at 9 bases. The germline V gene encodes CDR1 MNHEY and CDR2 SVGAGI. J gave up 3 bases and V 7 bases, and 1 base lay outside the gene matches. The CDR3 length is 12 residues.

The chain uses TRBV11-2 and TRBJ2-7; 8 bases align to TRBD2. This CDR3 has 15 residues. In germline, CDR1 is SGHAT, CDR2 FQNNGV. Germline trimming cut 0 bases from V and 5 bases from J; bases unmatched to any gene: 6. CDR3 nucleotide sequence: TGTGCCAGCAGCTTAGAGGCTAGCGGGTGGAACGAGCAGTACTTC. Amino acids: CASSLEASGWNEQYF.

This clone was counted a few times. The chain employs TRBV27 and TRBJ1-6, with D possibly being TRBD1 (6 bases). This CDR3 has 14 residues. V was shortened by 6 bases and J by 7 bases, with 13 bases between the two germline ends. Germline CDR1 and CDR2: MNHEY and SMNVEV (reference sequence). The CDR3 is CASRPTGANSPLHF. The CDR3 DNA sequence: TGTGCCAGCAGGCCGACAGGAGCAAATTCACCCCTCCACTTT.